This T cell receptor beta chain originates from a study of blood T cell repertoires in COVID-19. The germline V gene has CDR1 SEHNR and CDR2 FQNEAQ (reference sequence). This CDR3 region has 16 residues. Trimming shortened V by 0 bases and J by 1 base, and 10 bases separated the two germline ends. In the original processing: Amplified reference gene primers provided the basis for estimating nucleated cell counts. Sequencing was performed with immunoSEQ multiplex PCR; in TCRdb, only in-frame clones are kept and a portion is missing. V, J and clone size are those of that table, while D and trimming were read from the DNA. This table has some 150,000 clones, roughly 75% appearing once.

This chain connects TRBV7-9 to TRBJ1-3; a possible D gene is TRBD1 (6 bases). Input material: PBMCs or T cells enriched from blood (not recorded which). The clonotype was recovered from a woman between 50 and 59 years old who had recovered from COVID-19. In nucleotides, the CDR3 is TGTGCCAGCAGCTTAGCCCGAGGGGGATCTGGAAACACCATATATTTT. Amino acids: CASSLARGGSGNTIYF.